Detailed here is one TCR beta chain. The sample belongs to a study of blood T cell dynamics during melanoma immunotherapy. Across the whole study: Patients with metastatic melanoma got pembrolizumab or nivolumab-ipilimumab as first-line care.

Time point specified: week 3, after first cycle of checkpoint inhibitor. Disease control meant complete response, partial response or stable disease at 12 weeks. Patients with prior systemic cancer treatment, concomitant immunosuppressants, or other active malignancies were excluded. Per the germline V gene, CDR1 is SEHNR and CDR2 is FQNEAQ (reference sequence). CDR3 length equals 17 residues. DNA loading was fixed at about 0.35 ug for all bulk PBMC samples. Sequencing was performed with immunoSEQ multiplex PCR; in TCRdb, only in-frame clones are kept and a portion is missing. The sample yields about 8,600 clones, nearly 90% seen once.

This TCR was sampled from a human donor with melanoma. The V call is TRBV7-9, the J call TRBJ2-5, with 10 bases fitting TRBD1. The end of the DNA fits TRBJ2-7 better, so the J call may be wrong. The sample consisted of blood, taken from a patient treated with checkpoint blockade. The DNA of the CDR3 is TGTGCCAGCAGCTTGGAAGTAACGGGACAGGGGAGCTACGAGCAGTACTTC. Its translation is CASSLEVTGQGSYEQYF.